This is a list of T cell receptor beta chains from one sample in a study of T-cell reconstitution after alpha-beta-depleted transplantation in children. TCRdb fed the PCR reads into MiXCR, producing one record per CDR3 protein. Of 550,000 to 800,000 distinct CDR3 sequences in the sample, around 14% are singletons; the top ten hold around 0.76%. This specimen was PBMCs, taken before TCRalphabeta/CD19-depleted stem cell transplant. Receptors originate from a girl aged 2 to 10 with congenital amegakaryocytic thrombocytopenia, due to receive a stem cell transplant. Each CDR3 is given without its conserved first and last residue. Each record gives: J gene, V gene, CDR3 protein.

j_call: TRBJ2-7; v_call: TRBV10-3; cdr3_aa: AIRSQGYEQY
j_call: TRBJ2-1; v_call: TRBV20-1; cdr3_aa: SARDPGLYNEQF
j_call: TRBJ1-1; v_call: TRBV5-1; cdr3_aa: ASSRIDRNTEAF
j_call: TRBJ2-3; v_call: TRBV2; cdr3_aa: ASSLTSGREADTQY
j_call: TRBJ2-1; v_call: TRBV20-1; cdr3_aa: SARFLSGRREQF
j_call: TRBJ2-1; v_call: TRBV20-1; cdr3_aa: SAISGSTYNEQF
j_call: TRBJ2-1; v_call: TRBV20-1; cdr3_aa: SANRDWTYNEQF
j_call: TRBJ2-5; v_call: TRBV29-1; cdr3_aa: SVERGQGAGSQY
j_call: TRBJ1-1; v_call: TRBV30; cdr3_aa: AWSVIGPEAF
j_call: TRBJ2-2; v_call: TRBV9; cdr3_aa: ASSLQTSGMGGELF
j_call: TRBJ2-7; v_call: TRBV27; cdr3_aa: ASSLSEGGSYEQY
j_call: TRBJ2-1; v_call: TRBV4-1; cdr3_aa: ASSLPGLTLHEQF
j_call: TRBJ2-7; v_call: TRBV29-1; cdr3_aa: SAKIGVSPLYEQY
j_call: TRBJ2-2; v_call: TRBV20-1; cdr3_aa: SAREVGVNTGELF
j_call: TRBJ2-7; v_call: TRBV29-1; cdr3_aa: SVEDPGDPSYEQY
j_call: TRBJ2-3; v_call: TRBV5-1; cdr3_aa: ASSIGTAKATDTQY
j_call: TRBJ2-2; v_call: TRBV29-1; cdr3_aa: SGGQGNGELF
j_call: TRBJ2-7; v_call: TRBV5-1; cdr3_aa: ASSLEAGPSFIYEQY
j_call: TRBJ2-5; v_call: TRBV21-1; cdr3_aa: ASPLRTEETQY
j_call: TRBJ2-7; v_call: TRBV20-1; cdr3_aa: SARDLVGVGTSGYEQY
j_call: TRBJ2-7; v_call: TRBV11-2; cdr3_aa: ASSLLFTGEQY
j_call: TRBJ2-7; v_call: TRBV11-2; cdr3_aa: ASSAISGQGRKYEQY
j_call: TRBJ2-7; v_call: TRBV6-1; cdr3_aa: ASSDIGGPYEQY
j_call: TRBJ2-1; v_call: TRBV6-1; cdr3_aa: ASLGFTYNEQF
j_call: TRBJ2-1; v_call: TRBV27; cdr3_aa: ASSFGDRGHNEQF
j_call: TRBJ2-1; v_call: TRBV20-1; cdr3_aa: SARGDRGIRIDEQF
j_call: TRBJ2-7; v_call: TRBV29-1; cdr3_aa: SVVLAGSYEQY
j_call: TRBJ2-1; v_call: TRBV28; cdr3_aa: ASSGRSSYNEQF
j_call: TRBJ1-5; v_call: TRBV28; cdr3_aa: ASCSRQPQH
j_call: TRBJ2-1; v_call: TRBV7-2; cdr3_aa: ASSLVSLSSGRNEQF
j_call: TRBJ1-4; v_call: TRBV29-1; cdr3_aa: SVVTANEKLF
j_call: TRBJ2-1; v_call: TRBV30; cdr3_aa: AWELAFYNEQF
j_call: TRBJ2-6; v_call: TRBV4-1; cdr3_aa: ASRDSFSGANVLT
j_call: TRBJ2-1; v_call: TRBV7-9; cdr3_aa: ASSLTSSEQF
j_call: TRBJ2-3; v_call: TRBV21-1; cdr3_aa: ASSYPAGRSTDTQY
j_call: TRBJ1-1; v_call: TRBV29-1; cdr3_aa: SAALRSGWIGAF
j_call: TRBJ2-3; v_call: TRBV5-1; cdr3_aa: ASSLLAGTSGTSTDTQY
j_call: TRBJ1-4; v_call: TRBV20-1; cdr3_aa: SGSGPVSEKLF
j_call: TRBJ2-3; v_call: TRBV29-1; cdr3_aa: SVEDPGPATDTQY
j_call: TRBJ1-1; v_call: TRBV27; cdr3_aa: ASSLLAMNTEAF
j_call: TRBJ1-1; v_call: TRBV6-5; cdr3_aa: ASSYSTGRNTEAF
j_call: TRBJ2-5; v_call: TRBV15; cdr3_aa: ATSSQLAGIEKETQY
j_call: TRBJ2-3; v_call: TRBV4-2; cdr3_aa: ATRETGGGVTQY
j_call: TRBJ1-5; v_call: TRBV29-1; cdr3_aa: SVGGGEDSNQPQH
j_call: TRBJ2-7; v_call: TRBV5-1; cdr3_aa: ASRSGRSSYEQY
j_call: TRBJ2-1; v_call: TRBV5-5; cdr3_aa: ASSLGGHTRNVQF
j_call: TRBJ2-1; v_call: TRBV7-6; cdr3_aa: ASSPLMDEQF
j_call: TRBJ2-1; v_call: TRBV21-1; cdr3_aa: ASRNSPEQF
j_call: TRBJ2-7; v_call: TRBV28; cdr3_aa: ASWAGPDYEQY
j_call: TRBJ2-5; v_call: TRBV19; cdr3_aa: ASSLWGGNQETQY
j_call: TRBJ2-7; v_call: TRBV5-1; cdr3_aa: ASRHTDLYEQY
j_call: TRBJ2-7; v_call: TRBV5-1; cdr3_aa: ASSLWTTYEQY